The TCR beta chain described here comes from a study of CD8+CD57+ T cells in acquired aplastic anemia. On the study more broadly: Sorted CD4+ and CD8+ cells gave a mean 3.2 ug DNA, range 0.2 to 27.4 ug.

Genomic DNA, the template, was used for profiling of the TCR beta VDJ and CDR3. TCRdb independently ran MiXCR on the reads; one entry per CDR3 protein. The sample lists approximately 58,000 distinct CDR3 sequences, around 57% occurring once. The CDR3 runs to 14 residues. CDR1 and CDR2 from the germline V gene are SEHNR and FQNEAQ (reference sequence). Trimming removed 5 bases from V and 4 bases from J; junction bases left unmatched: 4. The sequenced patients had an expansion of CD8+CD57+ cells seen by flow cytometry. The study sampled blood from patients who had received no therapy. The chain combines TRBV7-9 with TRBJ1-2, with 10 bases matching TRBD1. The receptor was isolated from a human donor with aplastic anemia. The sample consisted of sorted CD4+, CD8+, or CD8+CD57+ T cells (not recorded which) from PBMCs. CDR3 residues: CASSRQGASYGYTF. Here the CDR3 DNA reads TGTGCCAGCAGCCGACAGGGGGCATCCTATGGCTACACCTTC.